By share, the clone carrying this TCR beta chain counts as medium-sized. The antigen remains undetermined. From the germline J gene comes the end of the CDR3, since the read stops 3 residues before it. The sample is drawn from a study of T cell clonality in common variable immunodeficiency. General study results and limits: Reportedly, TCR beta sequences from common variable immunodeficiency showed fewer deletions and N-nucleotide insertions. Compared with healthy controls, CVID subjects showed increased TCRbeta clonality, mostly in about a third. CVID subjects shared fewer TCRbeta clones than healthy controls did.

Clones were read by immunoSEQ multiplex PCR, and TCRdb kept only the in-frame ones, dropping some. The data list tens of thousands of clones, none observed once; 6.5% to 8% falls to the top ten. There are 12 residues in the CDR3. The germline V gene has CDR1 GTSNPN and CDR2 SVGIG (reference sequence). This clonotype was obtained from a human donor with common variable immunodeficiency. The sequencing input was peripheral blood mononuclear cells. V gene TRBV30 combines with J gene TRBJ1-2, with D possibly TRBD1 on 5 matching bases. The CDR3 sequence is CAWSEGRAGYTF. Partial CDR3 DNA: TGTGCCTGGAGTGAGGGGAGGGCGGGC.